A single T cell receptor (beta chain) is shown here with its context. These data belong to a study of regulatory T cells in long-lasting Graves disease. Arm-PCR of CDR3 regions with iRepertoire HTBI primers generated TCR beta libraries. TCRdb re-called the multiplex PCR reads with MiXCR, one entry per CDR3 protein. In the table there are a few hundred thousand distinct CDR3 sequences, around 20% of which are singletons. The germline V and J ends were trimmed by 2 bases and 3 bases, with 8 bases remaining between them. The CDR3 totals 14 residues. Time point of the sample: newly diagnosed GD, antithyroid drugs for less than 3 months. The TCR library was made from RNA extracted from PBMCs. Criteria from the American Thyroid Association guidelines were applied to diagnose Graves' disease. The sample was also linked to a second study, of T cells in Graves' hyperthyroidism and ophthalmopathy. As that report states: Patients counted as stable if ophthalmopathy did not develop within 18 months. In the first-round RT-PCR of the TCR CDR3, the HTBI primer set was used.

Here the sequenced sample was peripheral blood mononuclear cells (PBMCs), taken at new diagnosis, from a patient treated with antithyroid drugs. The clonotype comes from a woman younger than 45 with Graves disease. The genes are TRBV12-3 or TRBV12-4 and TRBJ1-5, with a weak D call TRBD1 (6 bases). The CDR3 region has the DNA TGTGCCAGCAGTTTACAGGGGATCAATCAGCCCCAGCATTTT. It codes for CASSLQGINQPQHF.